This T cell receptor beta chain was identified in a study of CD8+CD57+ T cells in acquired aplastic anemia. Study information: Each DNA sample taken from sorted CD4+ and CD8+ cells came to about 3.4 ug on average. Findings and caveats of the study: No significant patient-versus-control difference appeared in CD8+ Simpson's diversity. Patients and controls shared under 35 CD8+ CDR3 sequences, which appeared highly expressed in patients and within their immunodominant clones.

On this clonotype itself: The antigen is unknown.

Genomic DNA served as template for TCR beta VDJ and CDR3 profiling. One entry per CDR3 protein, called by TCRdb with MiXCR from the reads. The data hold about 75,000 distinct CDR3 sequences, with around 70% observed a single time. Flow cytometry had shown expanded CD8+CD57+ cells in the patients chosen for sequencing. Among the patients, none had received any therapy at the time of blood sampling. The TCR originated in a human donor with aplastic anemia. Sequencing was done on a sample of sorted CD4+, CD8+, or CD8+CD57+ T cells (not recorded which) from PBMCs.

The CDR3: CASSMRTPYEQYF. The CDR3 DNA follows: TGTGCCAGTAGTATGCGGACGCCCTACGAGCAGTACTTC. J is TRBJ2-7 and V is TRBV19; D remains ambiguous. The CDR3 runs to 13 residues. Deletions cut 3 bases from V and 2 bases from J, with 8 bases between. The V gene's germline CDR1 is LNHDA and CDR2 SQIVND (reference sequence). Supplemented by reference TRBV19 and TRBJ2-7, the full variable domain reads DGGITQSPKYLFRKEGQNVTLSCEQNLNHDAMYWYRQDPGQGLRLIYYSQIVNDFQKGDIAEGYSVSREKKESFPLTVTSAQKNPTAFYLCASSMRTPYEQYFGPGTRLTVT.